These 11 T cell receptor beta chains came from one sample sequenced in a study of Tregs in tolerant kidney transplant recipients. Assay: immunoSEQ multiplex PCR; the TCRdb copy retains only in-frame clones and omits some. The sample lists roughly 66,000 clones, roughly 90% occurring once. Sample: CD8+ T cells from blood, taken before the transplant. Receptors were obtained from a human donor who received a combined kidney and bone marrow transplant.

V is TRBV5-8 and J is TRBJ2-7; possibly TRBD2 for D (6 bases). Per germline, CDR1 SGHTS and CDR2 YDEGEE. CDR3 length equals 13 residues. V dropped 2 bases and J dropped 6 bases, with 12 bases sitting between them. The CDR3 sequence: CASSFRGTGEQYF. The CDR3 nucleotides read TGTGCCAGCAGCTTCCGCGGGACGGGCGAGCAGTACTTC.

The chain links TRBV9 to TRBJ2-3; D not resolved. Germline V gene sequence: CDR1 SGDLS, CDR2 YYNGEE. The CDR3 consists of 13 residues. Between the trimmed V and J ends, which lost 3 bases and 7 bases, there was a span of 12 bases. The CDR3 region is CASSAALDNTQYF. The DNA of the CDR3 is TGTGCCAGCAGCGCAGCCCTAGATAATACGCAGTATTTT.

The chain uses TRBV5-1 and TRBJ2-7; unclear D gene. V was shortened by 2 bases and J by 2 bases, with 8 bases between the two germline ends. The CDR3 consists of 13 residues. Looked up from germline, CDR1 is SGHRS and CDR2 is YFSETQ. Here the CDR3 reads CASSLSSPYEQYF. As DNA, the CDR3 is TGCGCCAGCAGCTTATCCTCCCCCTACGAGCAGTACTTC. The variable domain in full, completed from reference TRBV5-1 and TRBJ2-7, reads KAGVTQTPRYLIKTRGQQVTLSCSPISGHRSVSWYQQTPGQGLQFLFEYFSETQRNKGNFPGRFSGRQFSNSRSEMNVSTLELGDSALYLCASSLSSPYEQYFGPGTRLTVT.

The chain recombines TRBV19 with TRBJ2-5; TRBD1 aligns across 7 bases. This CDR3 region has 13 residues. V lost 3 bases to trimming and J lost 3 bases; unmatched junction nucleotides: 1. The germline CDR1 and CDR2 sequences are LNHDA and SQIVND (reference sequence). CDR3 in DNA: TGTGCCAGTAGTATCGGACAGGAAGAGACCCAGTACTTC. It is translated as CASSIGQEETQYF.

V is TRBV6-5 and J is TRBJ2-7, with no clear D. The CDR3 contains 15 residues. V lost 0 bases and J lost 0, with 9 bases in between. Germline V CDR1 and CDR2: MNHEY, SVGAGI. CDR3 DNA: TGTGCCAGCAGTTACTCTGGGCCGATCTCCTACGAGCAGTACTTC. Protein sequence: CASSYSGPISYEQYF.

J is TRBJ2-3 and V is TRBV7-9, with 7 bases aligning to TRBD1. Trimming cost V 2 bases and J 6 bases; bases outside gene matches: 11. The germline gives CDR1 SEHNR, CDR2 FQNEAQ (reference sequence). This CDR3 has 16 residues. CDR3 nucleotide sequence: TGTGCCAGCAGCTTAAATCCCCTGACAGGGCCGGATACGCAGTATTTT. Its protein is CASSLNPLTGPDTQYF.

This rearrangement joins TRBV4-1 to TRBJ2-7, with 13 bases aligning to TRBD2. V gave up 1 base and J gave up 0 bases; unmatched junction bases: 3. CDR3 size: 17 residues. CDR1 MGHRA and CDR2 YSYEKL come from the germline V gene. CDR3 nucleotide sequence: TGCGCCAGCAGCCAAGGGACTAGCGGGAGCTACTCCTACGAGCAGTACTTC. Translated, it gives CASSQGTSGSYSYEQYF.

V gene TRBV30 combines with J gene TRBJ1-3, with D possibly being TRBD1 (5 bases). The germline V gene encodes CDR1 GTSNPN and CDR2 SVGIG (reference sequence). V shed 4 bases and J shed 4 bases, with 14 bases lying between them. The CDR3 has 14 residues. CDR3 residues: CAWNPPGGGNTIYF. The CDR3 DNA is TGTGCCTGGAACCCACCTGGGGGGGGAAACACCATATATTTT.

CDR3 DNA sequence: TGTGCCAGCAGAACGTTTTCAGGGAGGGGGAACACTGAAGCTTTCTTT. Residues: CASRTFSGRGNTEAFF. V and J are TRBV28 and TRBJ1-1; D is possibly TRBD1 (5 bases). V was pared by 6 bases and J by 1 base, with 18 bases between. This CDR3 is built from 16 residues. The germline gives CDR1 MDHEN, CDR2 SYDVKM.

CDR3 bases: TGTGCCAGCAGCTCCGGGACTAGCGGGACTTTCACAGATACGCAGTATTTT. Its translation is CASSSGTSGTFTDTQYF. The chain recombines TRBV9 with TRBJ2-3; TRBD2 aligns across 13 bases. Germline V gives CDR1 SGDLS, CDR2 YYNGEE. The CDR3 loop spans 17 amino acids. J lost 2 bases, V lost 4 bases, and 7 bases had no gene match.

This chain uses TRBV7-3 with TRBJ2-7; 13 nucleotides agree with TRBD2. V gave up 2 bases and J gave up 7 bases; unmatched junction bases: 5. The CDR3 is 15 residues long. Germline CDR1 and CDR2: SGHTA and FQGTGA. The CDR3 region has the DNA TGTGCCAGCAGCTTAGCCGGGACTAGCGGGGAGGAGCAGTACTTC. Protein product: CASSLAGTSGEEQYF.